The 11 T cell receptor beta chains below all came from one sample that was sequenced in a study of CD8+CD57+ T cells in acquired aplastic anemia. CD8+CD57+ cell expansion, shown by flow cytometry, had occurred in the patients selected for sequencing. TCR beta VDJ combinations and CDR3 sequences were profiled from genomic DNA. TCRdb used MiXCR to reprocess the reads, holding one entry per CDR3 protein. The profile covers 250,000 or so distinct CDR3 sequences, with around half appearing a single time and 7.8% taken by the ten largest. Sequencing was performed on sorted CD4+, CD8+, or CD8+CD57+ T cells (not recorded which) from PBMCs. The receptor source for this set is a human donor with aplastic anemia.

This clonotype was seen many times. The chain carries TRBV7-9 and TRBJ1-2; 8 nucleotides line up with TRBD1. The CDR3 extends over 13 amino acids. Germline loops: CDR1 SEHNR, CDR2 FQNEAQ (reference sequence). V lost 6 bases and J lost 8; bases outside the gene matches: 8. The CDR3 spells CASRPDRGGGYTF. DNA of the CDR3: TGTGCCAGCAGACCCGACAGGGGTGGGGGCTACACCTTC. Full variable domain (missing parts from reference TRBV7-9 and TRBJ1-2): DTGVSQNPRHKITKRGQNVTFRCDPISEHNRLYWYRQTLGQGPEFLTYFQNEAQLEKSRLLSDRFSAERPKGSFSTLEIQRTEQGDSAMYLCASRPDRGGGYTFGSGTRLTVV.

In regard to this clonotype: At one boundary the junction diverges from the germline segment, which might be a read error. This chain connects TRBV10-3 to TRBJ1-4; no clear D gene. The germline V gene has CDR1 ENHRY and CDR2 SYGVKD. The CDR3 has 15 amino acids. The CDR3 here is CASSYRRGYNERLFF. The CDR3 DNA reads as TGTGCCAGCAGTTATCGACGCGGATATAATGAAAGACTGTTTTTT.

Notes on this clonotype: A much larger clone differs by one base, so this may be a read error. This chain links TRBV27 with TRBJ2-7; D is ambiguous. This CDR3 contains 11 residues. Germline values: CDR1 MNHEY, CDR2 SMNVEV (reference sequence). The CDR3 DNA follows: TGTGCCAGCAGGGGCACCTACGGGCAGTACTTC. Its translation: CASRGTYGQYF.

This clonotype was picked up one time. CDR3 bases: TGCGCCAGCAGTCCCTACGGAGCGGAAAAACTGTTTTTT. This codes for CASSPYGAEKLFF. The chain has TRBV10-1 and TRBJ1-4; D not resolved. The CDR3 is 13 amino acids. Trimming cost V 5 bases and J 8 bases, with 12 bases left between them. Germline V CDR1 and CDR2: WNHNN, SYGVQD (reference sequence).

J is TRBJ2-7 and V is TRBV29-1; 11 positions match TRBD1. The CDR3 loop spans 13 amino acids. V lost 5 bases, J lost 6 bases, and 6 bases stayed unmatched. Per germline, CDR1 SQVTM and CDR2 ANQGSEA. The CDR3 protein is CSVLGQGAVEQYF. CDR3 coding DNA: TGCAGCGTTTTAGGACAGGGGGCGGTCGAGCAGTACTTC.

Remarks on this clonotype: A read error is possible here, since a much larger clone lies one base away. The rearrangement links TRBV7-3 to TRBJ1-1; D is unresolved. Germline V gene data show CDR1 as SGHTA and CDR2 as FQGTGA. V lost 8 bases and J 0 bases, leaving 10 bases between the germline ends. This CDR3 has 13 amino acids. This CDR3 is CASGSNLNTEAFF. CDR3 coding DNA: TGTGCCAGCGGCTCCAACTTGAACACTGAAGCTTTCTTT.

J is TRBJ2-3 and V is TRBV28, with D unclear. The V end was cut by 8 bases, the J end by 2 bases, with 11 bases between. This CDR3 region has 13 residues. Germline loops: CDR1 MDHEN, CDR2 SYDVKM. The CDR3 reads CASRQVDTDTQYF. The CDR3 DNA sequence: TGTGCCAGCCGGCAGGTGGACACAGATACGCAGTATTTT.

This clonotype came up many times. This chain connects TRBV30 to TRBJ2-7; perhaps TRBD2 as D (6 bases). The CDR3 covers 13 residues. Trimming took off 0 bases at V and 6 bases at J, with 12 bases between the two ends. CDR1 GTSNPN and CDR2 SVGIG come from the germline V gene (reference sequence). The CDR3 nucleotides are TGTGCCTGGAGTGTCACGCCCGGGGGCGAGCAGTACTTC. Protein product: CAWSVTPGGEQYF.

This rearrangement joins TRBV28 to TRBJ2-7; 10 positions match TRBD2. CDR1 is MDHEN, CDR2 SYDVKM, per germline. The CDR3 spans 17 residues. The junction had 17 bases not matched to a gene; V was cut back by 3 bases and J by 9 bases. CDR3: CASSFSAAEREGRVQYF. CDR3 in DNA: TGTGCCAGCAGTTTCAGCGCCGCCGAGCGGGAGGGCCGAGTGCAGTACTTC.

This chain connects TRBV20-1 to TRBJ2-2; no clear D gene. The V gene's germline CDR1 is DFQATT and CDR2 SNEGSKA (reference sequence). V gave up 0 bases and J gave up 7 bases, with 12 bases separating them. This CDR3 comprises 14 residues. In nucleotides, the CDR3 is TGCAGTGCTAGAGATCCCTATAAGAGCGGGGAGCTGTTTTTT. Protein product: CSARDPYKSGELFF.

As to this clonotype: The germline gene is not matched at one end of the junction; a read error may be the cause. The chain is built from TRBV27 and TRBJ2-7; D is perhaps TRBD2 (6 bases). Per germline, CDR1 MNHEY and CDR2 SMNVEV (reference sequence). The CDR3 has 15 amino acids. The CDR3 nucleotides read TGTGCCAGCAGTCCGCGCGGGGTTAGCTCCTACGAGCGGTACTTC. Its translation is CASSPRGVSSYERYF.